Listed here are 30 T cell receptor beta chains from one sample, sequenced in a study of identical twins. Each CDR3 protein gets one entry after TCRdb re-called the 5' RACE reads with MiXCR. Of hundreds of thousands of distinct CDR3 sequences listed, 7% to 7.5% are singletons. A further study also used this sample, focusing on yellow fever vaccine responses in identical twins.

The sample consisted of PBMCs. These receptors were obtained from a woman in her late teens or twenties in good health.

The chain joins TRBV4-1 to TRBJ2-1, with a possible D match to TRBD2 (6 bases). V was trimmed by 0 bases and J by 5 bases, leaving 17 bases between them. The length of the CDR3 is 17 residues. CDR1 is MGHRA, CDR2 YSYEKL, per germline. The CDR3: CASSQESLLRGNNEQFF. In DNA form, the CDR3 reads TGCGCCAGCAGCCAAGAGAGCTTATTGCGGGGTAACAATGAGCAGTTCTTC.

This clonotype was seen repeatedly, ten times or more. The chain recombines TRBV10-3 with TRBJ2-5; either TRBD1 or TRBD2 may supply D (5 bases each). Germline V gene sequence: CDR1 ENHRY, CDR2 SYGVKD. V was pared by 5 bases and J by 1 base, with 14 bases between. CDR3 length equals 15 residues. DNA of the CDR3: TGTGCCATCAGTCAAGATCGGGACCTCCAAGAGACCCAGTACTTC. It specifies CAISQDRDLQETQYF.

The rearrangement joins TRBV12-3 or TRBV12-4 to TRBJ1-1; D call uncertain. V was trimmed by 6 bases and J by 4 bases, leaving 12 bases between them. There are 13 residues in the CDR3. The CDR3 here is CASSQPRGTEAFF. CDR3 DNA: TGTGCCAGCAGCCAACCGAGAGGCACTGAAGCTTTCTTT.

The sample holds many counts of this clonotype. The V and J genes are TRBV12-3 or TRBV12-4 and TRBJ1-2, with D uncertain. The V end was cut by 1 base, the J end by 4 bases, with 10 bases between. This CDR3 is built from 14 residues. The CDR3 loop is CASSLGQIGYGYTF. The CDR3 DNA is TGTGCCAGCAGTTTAGGCCAGATCGGCTATGGCTACACCTTC.

This clonotype was picked up many times. In nucleotides, the CDR3 is TGCAGCGTTGCGTCTAGCGCCTACAATGAGCAGTTCTTC. This translates into CSVASSAYNEQFF. The gene calls are TRBV29-1 and TRBJ2-1; D is perhaps TRBD2 (6 bases). Germline-derived CDR1 and CDR2 are SQVTM and ANQGSEA. Trimming shortened V by 4 bases and J by 2 bases, and 9 bases separated the two germline ends. There are 13 residues in the CDR3.

This clonotype has ten or more counts. The J gene is TRBJ2-3, the V gene TRBV7-8; 10 nucleotides align to TRBD2. CDR1 is SGHVS, CDR2 FQNEAQ, per germline. The CDR3 totals 13 residues. J gave up 6 bases and V 8 bases, and 5 bases lay outside the gene matches. The CDR3 protein is CASGLAGADTQYF. CDR3 sequence (DNA): TGTGCCAGCGGGCTAGCGGGAGCTGATACGCAGTATTTT.

The chain carries TRBV19 and TRBJ1-6; D unclear. The CDR3 loop spans 16 amino acids. Between the trimmed V and J ends, which lost 3 bases and 7 bases, there was a span of 16 bases. Germline-derived CDR1 and CDR2 are LNHDA and SQIVND (reference sequence). The CDR3 protein is CASSISPVVKNSPLHF. The DNA for the CDR3 is TGTGCCAGTAGTATTAGCCCGGTGGTAAAGAATTCACCCCTCCACTTT.

This clonotype was found many times. The chain recombines TRBV7-9 with TRBJ2-2; 7 bases line up with TRBD1. CDR3 size: 15 residues. Trimming at V came to 0 bases and at J to 6 bases, leaving 4 bases not matched to a gene. Germline lookup yields CDR1 SEHNR and CDR2 FQNEAQ (reference sequence). The DNA for the CDR3 is TGTGCCAGCAGCTTAGCGACAGGGAAATCCGGGGAGCTGTTTTTT. Protein: CASSLATGKSGELFF.

This clonotype has ten or more counts. This chain connects TRBV20-1 to TRBJ1-4; TRBD1 might be the D (5 bases). This CDR3 contains 15 residues. CDR1 and CDR2 from the germline V gene are DFQATT and SNEGSKA (reference sequence). V was pared by 5 bases and J by 8 bases, with 21 bases between. The CDR3 coding sequence is TGCAGTGCTCCCCCCCTGGCAGGGAGGTGGGAAAAACTGTTTTTT. Its protein is CSAPPLAGRWEKLFF.

The V gene is TRBV14, the J gene TRBJ2-3, with D perhaps TRBD2 (5 bases). The CDR3 has 14 amino acids. The germline gives CDR1 SGHDN, CDR2 FVKESK. V shed 2 bases and J shed 9 bases, with 15 bases lying between them. CDR3 protein: CASSQSYGILTQYF. The DNA for the CDR3 is TGTGCCAGCAGCCAATCTTACGGGATTTTGACGCAGTATTTT. The variable domain in full, completed from reference TRBV14 and TRBJ2-3, reads EAGVTQFPSHSVIEKGQTVTLRCDPISGHDNLYWYRRVMGKEIKFLLHFVKESKQDESGMPNNRFLAERTGGTYSTLKVQPAELEDSGVYFCASSQSYGILTQYFGPGTRLTVL.

This clonotype turned up a few times. CDR3 region: CASSEVWTGLAGVNEQFF. As DNA, the CDR3 is TGTGCCAGCAGTGAAGTATGGACGGGACTAGCGGGTGTGAATGAGCAGTTCTTC. The V and J genes are TRBV2 and TRBJ2-1; TRBD2 matches at 12 bases. The germline CDR1 and CDR2 sequences are SNHLY and FYNNEI. The CDR3 covers 18 residues. The V segment lost 1 base and the J segment 7 bases; nucleotides outside the gene matches: 11. Together with reference TRBV2 and TRBJ2-1, the CDR3 gives the full variable domain: EPEVTQTPSHQVTQMGQEVILRCVPISNHLYFYWYRQILGQKVEFLVSFYNNEISEKSEIFDDQFSVERPDGSNFTLKIRSTKLEDSAMYFCASSEVWTGLAGVNEQFFGPGTRLTVL.

In nucleotides, the CDR3 is TGCGCCAGCAGCCAAGAGAACACGGGCCTATACAATGAGCAGTTCTTC. This encodes CASSQENTGLYNEQFF. This chain uses TRBV4-1 with TRBJ2-1; D uncertain. The ends were cut back, 0 bases at V and 4 bases at J, with 13 bases in the middle. The CDR3 is 16 residues long. Germline V gene sequence: CDR1 MGHRA, CDR2 YSYEKL.

This clonotype appeared a few times. The chain uses TRBV24-1 and TRBJ2-5; 7 bases agree with TRBD2. CDR3 size: 14 residues. J was trimmed by 5 bases and V by 4 bases; bases with no gene match: 6. The germline gives CDR1 KGHDR, CDR2 SFDVKD. The CDR3 sequence: CATSEGRAPETQYF. CDR3 bases: TGTGCCACCAGTGAAGGGAGGGCCCCCGAGACCCAGTACTTC.

The table lists this clonotype with a few counts. The rearrangement links TRBV24-1 to TRBJ2-2; D is tentatively TRBD1 or TRBD2 (5 bases each). V was clipped by 2 bases and J by 5 bases, with 14 bases between them. Germline V lookup: CDR1 KGHDR, CDR2 SFDVKD. This CDR3 comprises 16 residues. The CDR3 region has the DNA TGTGCCACCAGTGATTCCCCGAGGGGATGGACCGGGGAGCTGTTTTTT. Amino acid sequence: CATSDSPRGWTGELFF.

This clonotype has a handful of counts. The V and J genes are TRBV28 and TRBJ2-7; D not resolved. Germline V lookup: CDR1 MDHEN, CDR2 SYDVKM. This CDR3 spans 14 amino acids. Trimming took off 3 bases at V and 1 base at J, with 10 bases between the two ends. CDR3 amino acids: CASSFKTLSYEQYF. The DNA of the CDR3 is TGTGCCAGCAGTTTTAAAACGTTGTCCTACGAGCAGTACTTC.

This clonotype was seen repeatedly, ten times or more. V gene TRBV18 combines with J gene TRBJ2-3; possibly TRBD1 or TRBD2 for D (6 bases each). Per the germline V gene, CDR1 is KGHSH and CDR2 is LQKENI. With 9 bases removed from V and 2 bases from J, the gap between germline ends came to 21 bases. There are 16 residues in the CDR3. The CDR3 is CARLNWRDKLTDTQYF. The CDR3 DNA sequence: TGTGCCAGATTAAACTGGAGGGACAAACTCACAGATACGCAGTATTTT.

V usage is TRBV5-1 and J usage is TRBJ1-1; D not resolved. Trimming took 2 bases from V and 4 from J, leaving 12 bases between them. The CDR3 is made up of 14 amino acids. Germline V gene lookup returns CDR1 SGHRS and CDR2 YFSETQ. DNA for the CDR3: TGCGCCAGCAGCTTAGACACCGAAGGCACTGAAGCTTTCTTT. Protein: CASSLDTEGTEAFF. The full variable domain, in which reference TRBV5-1 and TRBJ1-1 provide the parts outside the CDR3, is KAGVTQTPRYLIKTRGQQVTLSCSPISGHRSVSWYQQTPGQGLQFLFEYFSETQRNKGNFPGRFSGRQFSNSRSEMNVSTLELGDSALYLCASSLDTEGTEAFFGQGTRLTVV.

This clonotype was recorded many times. The rearrangement uses TRBV15 and TRBJ2-7; 8 bases map to TRBD1. This CDR3 region has 17 residues. From germline, CDR1 is LNHNV and CDR2 YYDKDF (reference sequence). The J segment lost 1 base and the V segment lost 0 bases, leaving 8 bases of the junction unmatched. CDR3 sequence: CATSRDPPGGLSYEQYV. The CDR3 DNA sequence: TGTGCCACCAGCAGAGATCCCCCAGGGGGCTTATCCTACGAGCAGTACGTC.

This clonotype was recorded many times. This sequence joins TRBV6-2 or TRBV6-3 and TRBJ2-3; the D is unclear. The germline gives CDR1 MNHEY, CDR2 SVGEGT. There are 13 residues in the CDR3. Deletions cut 2 bases from V and 2 bases from J, with 5 bases between. Here the CDR3 DNA reads TGTGCCAGCAGTTACGGGCCCACAGATACGCAGTATTTT. The encoded protein is CASSYGPTDTQYF.

This chain links TRBV15 with TRBJ1-1; no firm D call. Trimming took 1 base from V and 3 from J, leaving 9 bases between them. CDR1 and CDR2 from the germline V gene are LNHNV and YYDKDF (reference sequence). The CDR3 is 14 amino acids. The CDR3 protein is CATSRVFRDTEAFF. The CDR3 region has the DNA TGTGCCACCAGCAGAGTGTTTAGGGACACTGAAGCTTTCTTT. The full variable domain, in which reference TRBV15 and TRBJ1-1 provide the parts outside the CDR3, is DAMVIQNPRYQVTQFGKPVTLSCSQTLNHNVMYWYQQKSSQAPKLLFHYYDKDFNNEADTPDNFQSRRPNTSFCFLDIRSPGLGDTAMYLCATSRVFRDTEAFFGQGTRLTVV.

This clonotype was recorded at least ten times. V usage is TRBV5-1 and J usage is TRBJ1-1, with D unresolved. Germline-derived CDR1 and CDR2 are SGHRS and YFSETQ. The CDR3 spans 13 residues. Trimming pared 1 base from V and 1 base from J, leaving 5 bases between. The CDR3: CASSLTANTEAFF. CDR3 bases: TGCGCCAGCAGCTTGACAGCGAACACTGAAGCTTTCTTT.

This clonotype came up many times. The rearrangement links TRBV12-3 or TRBV12-4 to TRBJ2-7; D gene ambiguous. Trimming stripped 3 bases from V and 5 bases from J, with 14 bases between. This CDR3 comprises 14 residues. CDR3 nucleotide sequence: TGTGCCAGCAGTTTTCGTTCGGGCCCCCACGAGCAGTACTTC. Protein product: CASSFRSGPHEQYF.

The chain links TRBV5-5 to TRBJ1-1; D is undetermined. Trimming stripped 2 bases from V and 1 base from J, with 6 bases between. From germline, CDR1 is SGHKS and CDR2 YYEKEE (reference sequence). The CDR3 has 13 amino acids. CDR3 in amino acids: CASSFFANTEAFF. The CDR3 DNA follows: TGTGCCAGCAGCTTTTTTGCGAACACTGAAGCTTTCTTT.

This clonotype was counted at least ten times. The rearrangement uses TRBV3-1 and TRBJ2-1, with TRBD2 identical over 9 bases. Trimming at V came to 4 bases and at J to 7 bases, leaving 8 bases not matched to a gene. The CDR3 consists of 15 residues. Germline V CDR1 and CDR2: LGHDT, YNNKEL (reference sequence). CDR3 amino acids: CASSPRAGGRNEQFF. CDR3 sequence (DNA): TGTGCCAGCAGCCCTAGGGCGGGAGGGCGTAATGAGCAGTTCTTC.

This chain links TRBV2 with TRBJ2-4; either TRBD1 or TRBD2 may fit D (6 bases each). V gave up 2 bases and J gave up 4 bases, with 21 bases separating them. CDR3 length: 18 residues. The germline V gene encodes CDR1 SNHLY and CDR2 FYNNEI. The CDR3, as DNA: TGTGCCAGCAGTGAAACGGCAGGGGACTTCACCTTAAAAAACATTCAGTACTTC. Protein: CASSETAGDFTLKNIQYF.

This clonotype was detected many times. This chain uses TRBV12-3 or TRBV12-4 with TRBJ1-1; TRBD1 is a possible D gene (5 bases). Trimming cost V 3 bases and J 5 bases, with 13 bases left between them. The CDR3 spans 14 residues. The CDR3 sequence: CASSFQGAMTEAFF. In DNA form, the CDR3 reads TGTGCCAGCAGTTTTCAGGGAGCGATGACTGAAGCTTTCTTT.

This clonotype was counted at least ten times. The chain links TRBV5-6 to TRBJ1-2; a possible D gene is TRBD1 (5 bases). Trimming left V 0 bases short and J 6 bases short, with 12 bases between. The CDR3 has 14 amino acids. Germline assignment: CDR1 SGHDT and CDR2 YYEEEE. For the CDR3, the DNA is TGTGCCAGCAGCTTGGGGCATCGGGGGGATGGCTACACCTTC. As protein: CASSLGHRGDGYTF. The complete variable domain, with remaining parts taken from reference TRBV5-6 and TRBJ1-2, reads DAGVTQSPTHLIKTRGQQVTLRCSPKSGHDTVSWYQQALGQGPQFIFQYYEEEERQRGNFPDRFSGHQFPNYSSELNVNALLLGDSALYLCASSLGHRGDGYTFGSGTRLTVV.

J is TRBJ2-7 and V is TRBV5-1, with D maybe TRBD2 (5 bases). Trimming removed 4 bases from V and 0 bases from J, with 11 bases in between. In germline, CDR1 is SGHRS, CDR2 YFSETQ. The CDR3 loop spans 14 amino acids. The CDR3 here is CASSPEGISYEQYF. The CDR3 DNA sequence: TGCGCCAGCAGCCCCGAGGGAATCTCCTACGAGCAGTACTTC.

This clonotype was seen ten or more times. The genes are TRBV9 and TRBJ2-1; D is possibly TRBD2 (5 bases). The CDR3 consists of 15 residues. Germline CDR1 reads SGDLS; CDR2 reads YYNGEE. Trimming cost V 0 bases and J 3 bases, with 10 bases left between them. CDR3 sequence: CASSVDGVGYNEQFF. CDR3 DNA sequence: TGTGCCAGCAGCGTAGACGGGGTTGGCTACAATGAGCAGTTCTTC.

This clonotype was observed at least ten times. This chain uses TRBV24-1 with TRBJ1-1; no clear D. The CDR3 extends over 13 amino acids. Germline CDR1 is KGHDR and CDR2 is SFDVKD. V lost 1 base and J 1 base, leaving 3 bases between the germline ends. The CDR3: CATSDFGNTEAFF. The CDR3 DNA sequence: TGTGCCACCAGTGATTTTGGGAACACTGAAGCTTTCTTT.